The next 20 T cell receptor beta chains were all read from a single sample in a study of response to subunit inactivated influenza vaccine. TCRdb analysed the RT-PCR reads with MiXCR anew, one entry per CDR3 protein. This table holds roughly 500,000 distinct CDR3 sequences, roughly a quarter found once. These same data were also listed under a study on T cells expressing NK-cell markers. From that study: As the method of synthesis, 5'RACE template switching with UMIs yielded TCR beta cDNA.

Here the sequenced sample was CD4+ T cells sorted from PBMCs, taken roughly 12 days after vaccination. These TCRs come from a man aged 50 to 60 who received an inactivated influenza vaccine.

This clonotype has just a few counts. V is TRBV19 and J is TRBJ1-1; D gene ambiguous. Trimming removed 0 bases from V and 4 bases from J, with 12 bases in between. In germline, CDR1 is LNHDA, CDR2 SQIVND (reference sequence). There are 15 residues in the CDR3. The DNA of the CDR3 is TGTGCCAGTAGTATAGAGGCCAGGCCGAGCACTGAAGCTTTCTTT. It specifies CASSIEARPSTEAFF.

This clonotype has only a few counts. This chain joins TRBV7-7 and TRBJ2-5, with D perhaps assigned TRBD1 or TRBD2 (5 bases each). Germline CDR1 reads SSHAT; CDR2 reads FNYEAQ (reference sequence). The germline V and J ends were trimmed by 2 bases and 2 bases, with 15 bases remaining between them. This CDR3 is 16 amino acids long. The CDR3 reads CASSLSGTIIQETQYF. The DNA for the CDR3 is TGTGCCAGCAGCTTATCCGGGACCATTATTCAAGAGACCCAGTACTTC.

This clonotype was detected many times. The chain has TRBV3-1 and TRBJ2-3; 7 bases are shared with TRBD1. The germline V gene encodes CDR1 LGHDT and CDR2 YNNKEL (reference sequence). The ends lost 4 bases at V and 0 bases at J; junction bases unmatched: 4. The CDR3 spans 15 residues. In DNA form, the CDR3 reads TGTGCCAGCAGCCCCCGACAGGGAAGCACAGATACGCAGTATTTT. Its protein is CASSPRQGSTDTQYF.

The genes are TRBV30 and TRBJ2-3; 11 bases line up with TRBD1. J gave up 3 bases and V 3 bases, and 8 bases lay outside the gene matches. This CDR3 has 16 amino acids. Germline-derived CDR1 and CDR2 are GTSNPN and SVGIG (reference sequence). The CDR3 loop is CAWSGQGAIKTDTQYF. In DNA, the CDR3 is TGTGCCTGGAGCGGACAGGGGGCGATTAAAACAGATACGCAGTATTTT.

V and J are TRBV18 and TRBJ1-1; maybe TRBD1 (6 bases). Germline V gives CDR1 KGHSH, CDR2 LQKENI. The CDR3 length is 17 residues. V was clipped by 2 bases and J by 0 bases, with 16 bases between them. DNA of the CDR3: TGTGCCAGCTCACCAAACACAGGGCGACTTATGAACACTGAAGCTTTCTTT. It specifies CASSPNTGRLMNTEAFF.

The rearrangement joins TRBV4-1 to TRBJ1-1; D may be TRBD1 (5 bases). The V end was cut by 5 bases, the J end by 0 bases, with 10 bases between. Germline CDR1 and CDR2: MGHRA and YSYEKL. The CDR3 is made up of 14 amino acids. This chain's CDR3 is CASSARGLNTEAFF. The CDR3 DNA sequence: TGCGCCAGCAGCGCAAGGGGATTGAACACTGAAGCTTTCTTT.

This clonotype was counted a few times. The chain has TRBV5-1 and TRBJ1-1; TRBD1 agrees at 7 bases. V lost 4 bases, J lost 1 base, and 7 bases stayed unmatched. CDR3 length: 15 residues. Per germline, CDR1 SGHRS and CDR2 YFSETQ. This chain's CDR3 is CASSESGTENTEAFF. The CDR3 nucleotides read TGCGCCAGCAGCGAGTCCGGGACAGAGAACACTGAAGCTTTCTTT.

This clonotype has just a few counts. The chain employs TRBV11-1 and TRBJ1-1; 10 nucleotides line up with TRBD1. Trimming removed 3 bases from V and 0 bases from J; junction bases left unmatched: 1. The CDR3 is 15 residues long. CDR1 and CDR2 (germline): SGHAT, FQDESV (reference sequence). CDR3 nucleotide sequence: TGTGCCAGCAGCTTGGGACAGGGGATGAACACTGAAGCTTTCTTT. Translated, it gives CASSLGQGMNTEAFF.

At least ten counts were recorded for this clonotype. The V call is TRBV18, the J call TRBJ2-2; 9 positions agree with TRBD2. V lost 6 bases, J lost 5 bases, and 7 bases stayed unmatched. CDR1 KGHSH and CDR2 LQKENI come from the germline V gene. The CDR3 extends over 15 amino acids. In DNA form, the CDR3 reads TGTGCCAGCTCGAGCGGGGGGCGAAGGACCGGGGAGCTGTTTTTT. It encodes CASSSGGRRTGELFF.

This clonotype was found a few times. A junction end diverges from the germline sequence, so it may reflect a read error. V usage is TRBV29-1 and J usage is TRBJ1-2, with a weak D call TRBD1 (5 bases). The CDR3 is made up of 13 amino acids. In germline, CDR1 is SQVTM, CDR2 ANQGSEA. CDR3 coding DNA: TGCAGCGCTGAAGATCCTATCAGGGCGGGCTACACCTTC. This translates into CSAEDPIRAGYTF.

This clonotype came up a few times. The chain couples TRBV6-1 to TRBJ2-2; 9 bases are shared with TRBD2. The germline V gene encodes CDR1 MNHNS and CDR2 SASEGT. There are 16 residues in the CDR3. J was trimmed by 0 bases and V by 8 bases; bases with no gene match: 7. The CDR3 DNA follows: TGTGCCAGCTCTCGAGCTAGCGGGGCGAACACCGGGGAGCTGTTTTTT. Amino acid sequence: CASSRASGANTGELFF.

This clonotype was observed a handful of times. The J gene is TRBJ2-6, the V gene TRBV18, with D tentatively TRBD1 (5 bases). This CDR3 region has 15 residues. V gave up 4 bases and J gave up 4 bases, with 11 bases separating them. CDR1 and CDR2 (germline): KGHSH, LQKENI. The CDR3 reads CASSQGQIGANVLTF. CDR3 coding DNA: TGTGCCAGCTCACAGGGGCAAATCGGGGCCAACGTCCTGACTTTC. The full variable domain, its missing parts supplied by reference TRBV18 and TRBJ2-6, is NAGVMQNPRHLVRRRGQEARLRCSPMKGHSHVYWYRQLPEEGLKFMVYLQKENIIDESGMPKERFSAEFPKEGPSILRIQQVVRGDSAAYFCASSQGQIGANVLTFGAGSRLTVL.

This clonotype has ten or more counts. The chain is built from TRBV12-3 or TRBV12-4 and TRBJ2-7, with 7 bases that match TRBD2. The trim removed 5 bases at V and 6 bases at J, leaving 13 bases unmatched. The CDR3 extends over 15 amino acids. CDR3 sequence: CASSPTSAQISEQYF. The CDR3 DNA reads as TGTGCCAGCAGTCCAACTAGCGCCCAAATCTCCGAGCAGTACTTC.

V and J are TRBV6-2 or TRBV6-3 and TRBJ2-7; TRBD2 agrees at 8 bases. The trim removed 6 bases at V and 5 bases at J, leaving 18 bases unmatched. This CDR3 has 17 amino acids. Germline loops: CDR1 MNHEY, CDR2 SVGEGT. The CDR3 sequence is CASRRFTSGSLGHEQYF. In DNA form, the CDR3 reads TGTGCCAGCAGACGATTTACTAGCGGCTCACTGGGGCACGAGCAGTACTTC.

The J gene is TRBJ2-1, the V gene TRBV7-3; a possible D gene is TRBD2 (5 bases). Trimming took off 5 bases at V and 0 bases at J, with 14 bases between the two ends. Germline V lookup: CDR1 SGHTA, CDR2 FQGTGA. This CDR3 spans 16 amino acids. CDR3 region: CASSRRSRSSYNEQFF. The CDR3 DNA sequence: TGTGCCAGCAGCCGGAGGTCCCGGAGCTCCTACAATGAGCAGTTCTTC.

In DNA, the CDR3 is TGTGCCAGCTCACCCATGAGTCAGTACGAGCAGTACTTC. Protein product: CASSPMSQYEQYF. The rearrangement links TRBV18 to TRBJ2-7; D unclear. Per germline, CDR1 KGHSH and CDR2 LQKENI. V lost 3 bases, J lost 4 bases, and 10 bases lay in between. CDR3 length: 13 residues.

The rearrangement links TRBV9 to TRBJ1-6, with D uncertain. Trimming removed 4 bases at V and 9 bases at J, with 17 bases between. Germline CDR1 is SGDLS and CDR2 is YYNGEE. This CDR3 contains 15 residues. In DNA, the CDR3 is TGTGCCAGCAGCTCCAACTCGGTTCCTGGTTCACCCCTCCACTTT. This translates into CASSSNSVPGSPLHF. Drawing the rest from reference TRBV9 and TRBJ1-6, the complete variable domain is DSGVTQTPKHLITATGQRVTLRCSPRSGDLSVYWYQQSLDQGLQFLIQYYNGEERAKGNILERFSAQQFPDLHSELNLSSLELGDSALYFCASSSNSVPGSPLHFGNGTRLTVT.

A single count supports this clonotype. The CDR3 DNA follows: TGTGCCAGCAGCATCGGGGGCTCCTACGAGCAGTACTTC. Protein product: CASSIGGSYEQYF. The chain joins TRBV6-1 to TRBJ2-7; TRBD2 is a possible D gene (6 bases). CDR3 size: 13 residues. CDR1 and CDR2 from the germline V gene are MNHNS and SASEGT. V was pared by 6 bases and J by 0 bases, with 9 bases between.

The V gene is TRBV7-3, the J gene TRBJ2-3; D unclear. The CDR3 spans 14 residues. V lost 1 base and J lost 2, with 7 bases in between. Per the germline V gene, CDR1 is SGHTA and CDR2 is FQGTGA. In DNA form, the CDR3 reads TGTGCCAGCAGCTTAATGCTCCTCACAGATACGCAGTATTTT. Translated, it gives CASSLMLLTDTQYF.

This clonotype showed up just a few times. CDR3 loop: CSSRRTSGANVLTF. Written as DNA, the CDR3 is TGCTCCTCGCGGAGGACCTCTGGGGCCAACGTCCTGACTTTC. The V call is TRBV5-1, the J call TRBJ2-6; tentative D call: TRBD2 (5 bases). The germline V gene has CDR1 SGHRS and CDR2 YFSETQ. This CDR3 is 14 amino acids long.